Below, 21 T cell receptor beta chains from the same sample are listed, as sequenced in a study of cytomegalovirus exposure and HLA in healthy donors. PCR amplification relied on 60 Vbeta primers (plus 13 Jbeta primers). The method was immunoSEQ multiplex PCR; TCRdb's version includes in-frame clones alone and lacks a portion of them. The table shows roughly 68,000 clones, with approximately 70% occurring only once. Input material: PBMCs. The receptor set was obtained from a man between 35 and 55 years old in good health and CMV-seropositive.

V and J are TRBV5-1 and TRBJ1-1, with 7 nucleotides matching TRBD1. CDR1 and CDR2 (germline): SGHRS, YFSETQ. V lost 4 bases, J lost 3 bases, and 6 bases stayed unmatched. This CDR3 is built from 14 residues. The CDR3 DNA reads TGCGCCAGCAGCGGACAGGTATTGGACACTGAAGCTTTCTTT. This translates into CASSGQVLDTEAFF. The whole variable domain, remainder taken from reference TRBV5-1 and TRBJ1-1, is KAGVTQTPRYLIKTRGQQVTLSCSPISGHRSVSWYQQTPGQGLQFLFEYFSETQRNKGNFPGRFSGRQFSNSRSEMNVSTLELGDSALYLCASSGQVLDTEAFFGQGTRLTVV.

This chain joins TRBV28 and TRBJ1-4; D gene unclear. V was trimmed by 3 bases and J by 4 bases, leaving 12 bases between them. The CDR3 extends over 15 amino acids. Germline assignment: CDR1 MDHEN and CDR2 SYDVKM. The CDR3 spells CASSFPGAINEKLFF. As DNA, the CDR3 is TGTGCCAGCAGTTTTCCAGGTGCAATTAATGAAAAACTGTTTTTT.

The rearrangement links TRBV27 to TRBJ1-6; a weak D match, TRBD1 (5 bases). This CDR3 has 16 amino acids. The V gene's germline CDR1 is MNHEY and CDR2 SMNVEV (reference sequence). Trimming removed 5 bases at V and 0 bases at J, with 11 bases between. CDR3 residues: CASSPRGSSYNSPLHF. The CDR3 nucleotides are TGTGCCAGCAGTCCGCGGGGGAGCTCCTATAATTCACCCCTCCACTTT.

The chain recombines TRBV4-1 with TRBJ2-2, with 8 bases fitting TRBD2. This CDR3 contains 15 residues. The V segment lost 0 bases and the J segment 7 bases; nucleotides outside the gene matches: 4. Germline assignment: CDR1 MGHRA and CDR2 YSYEKL. CDR3 residues: CASSQEGTRDGELFF. The CDR3 nucleotides are TGCGCCAGCAGCCAAGAGGGGACTAGGGACGGGGAGCTGTTTTTT.

This clone showed up just a few times. The rearrangement joins TRBV4-3 to TRBJ2-3, with 11 bases lining up with TRBD2. Germline V lookup: CDR1 LGHNA, CDR2 YSLEER. Trimming cost V 3 bases and J 3 bases; bases outside gene matches: 2. The CDR3 contains 15 residues. The CDR3 sequence is CASSQGLAVTDTQYF. The CDR3 coding sequence is TGCGCCAGCAGCCAGGGACTAGCGGTGACAGATACGCAGTATTTT.

Turning to this clone: The identical CDR3 is also encoded by other nucleotide sequences in the sample. The chain employs TRBV7-2 and TRBJ1-4; no clear D gene. Trimming cost V 2 bases and J 8 bases, with 9 bases left between them. The CDR3 extends over 13 amino acids. Germline-derived CDR1 and CDR2 are SGHTA and FQGNSA. The CDR3 bases are TGTGCCAGCAGCTTAAAAAGCGCGGAAAAACTGTTTTTT. As protein: CASSLKSAEKLFF.

This sequence joins TRBV28 and TRBJ2-1; 9 bases map to TRBD1. The CDR3 totals 15 residues. Per germline, CDR1 MDHEN and CDR2 SYDVKM. Trimming took 6 bases from V and 3 from J; bases not matched to a gene: 6. In nucleotides, the CDR3 is TGTGCCAGCAGGAGAACAGGGGGCCTCTACAATGAGCAGTTCTTC. Protein: CASRRTGGLYNEQFF.

CDR3 nucleotides: TGTGCCAGCAGCTCGACAGGGGGACGTGAGCAGTACTTC. Protein: CASSSTGGREQYF. The chain carries TRBV7-6 and TRBJ2-7; the match to TRBD1 covers 9 bases. There are 13 residues in the CDR3. Looked up from germline, CDR1 is SGHVS and CDR2 is FNYEAQ. V lost 4 bases, J lost 7 bases, and 5 bases stayed unmatched. Full variable domain (rest looked up from reference TRBV7-6 and TRBJ2-7): GAGVSQSPRYKVTKRGQDVALRCDPISGHVSLYWYRQALGQGPEFLTYFNYEAQQDKSGLPNDRFSAERPEGSISTLTIQRTEQRDSAMYRCASSSTGGREQYFGPGTRLTVT.

This sequence joins TRBV7-9 and TRBJ1-1; 7 bases match TRBD1. Germline loops: CDR1 SEHNR, CDR2 FQNEAQ (reference sequence). The CDR3 totals 15 residues. V gave up 2 bases and J gave up 1 base; unmatched junction bases: 4. The CDR3 bases are TGTGCCAGCAGCTTACAGGGGGGATGGAACACTGAAGCTTTCTTT. Protein: CASSLQGGWNTEAFF. Complete variable domain (other parts from reference TRBV7-9 and TRBJ1-1): DTGVSQNPRHKITKRGQNVTFRCDPISEHNRLYWYRQTLGQGPEFLTYFQNEAQLEKSRLLSDRFSAERPKGSFSTLEIQRTEQGDSAMYLCASSLQGGWNTEAFFGQGTRLTVV.

This clone was counted between two and nine times. The chain couples TRBV27 to TRBJ2-3; TRBD2 is a possible D gene (5 bases). V was trimmed by 4 bases and J by 3 bases, leaving 20 bases between them. The CDR3 runs to 17 residues. Germline V CDR1 and CDR2: MNHEY, SMNVEV (reference sequence). Written as DNA, the CDR3 is TGTGCCAGCAGTTCCCTAACTAGGGCATTTATGACAGATACGCAGTATTTT. Amino acid sequence: CASSSLTRAFMTDTQYF.

This clone was detected only a few times. This chain connects TRBV29-1 to TRBJ2-5; 7 positions match TRBD1. Near its end, the DNA agrees better with TRBJ2-7, so the J call may be wrong. The CDR3 is 11 amino acids. Germline loops: CDR1 SQVTM, CDR2 ANQGSEA. In nucleotides, the CDR3 is TGCAGCGTTTCAGGGGGACACGAGCAGTACTTC. Residues: CSVSGGHEQYF.

This clone turned up a few times. The chain links TRBV5-1 to TRBJ2-5; TRBD2 aligns across 8 bases. The J call may be mistaken, given a closer DNA end match to TRBJ2-7. This CDR3 comprises 16 residues. Germline values: CDR1 SGHRS, CDR2 YFSETQ. DNA of the CDR3: TGCGCCAGCAGCTTCACGGGGGGGGCAAGCGTCTACGAGCAGTACTTC. This translates into CASSFTGGASVYEQYF.

The genes are TRBV4-1 and TRBJ2-2, with 11 nucleotides matching TRBD2. The J segment lost 5 bases and the V segment lost 2 bases, leaving 7 bases of the junction unmatched. The germline CDR1 and CDR2 sequences are MGHRA and YSYEKL. This CDR3 spans 17 amino acids. The CDR3 bases are TGCGCCAGCAGCCAACCTTTAGCGGGGGGGCGGACCGGGGAGCTGTTTTTT. This codes for CASSQPLAGGRTGELFF.

As concerns this clone: Other DNA sequences in this specimen translate into the identical CDR3. V is TRBV30 and J is TRBJ2-3; D gene uncertain. V dropped 0 bases and J dropped 6 bases, with 4 bases sitting between them. The CDR3 has 11 residues. Germline V gene lookup returns CDR1 GTSNPN and CDR2 SVGIG (reference sequence). CDR3 DNA sequence: TGTGCCTGGAGTGTGCGGGATACGCAGTATTTT. Protein product: CAWSVRDTQYF.

This chain connects TRBV28 to TRBJ1-1; D unresolved. This CDR3 has 12 amino acids. CDR1 and CDR2 (germline): MDHEN, SYDVKM. V was cut by 4 bases and J by 11 bases, with 14 bases left in between. The CDR3 DNA reads TGTGCCAGCAGTTCTGTCGGGGTTTCGGCTTTCTTT. Translation gives CASSSVGVSAFF.

In its sample, this clone was seen once. The chain is built from TRBV5-6 and TRBJ2-5; possible D gene TRBD1, 5 bases. Germline loops: CDR1 SGHDT, CDR2 YYEEEE. Trimming removed 2 bases from V and 6 bases from J, with 11 bases in between. This CDR3 has 13 amino acids. The CDR3 DNA reads TGTGCCAGCAGCTTCGACAGTTCAAAGACCCAGTACTTC. Its translation: CASSFDSSKTQYF.

V is TRBV18 and J is TRBJ1-2; tentatively, D is TRBD1 (6 bases). From germline, CDR1 is KGHSH and CDR2 LQKENI. V lost 1 base and J lost 6, with 9 bases in between. The CDR3 totals 13 residues. CDR3 amino acids: CASSPRQDDGYTF. The CDR3 region has the DNA TGTGCCAGCTCACCACGACAGGACGATGGCTACACCTTC.

This rearrangement joins TRBV18 to TRBJ2-3, with D possibly matching TRBD1 (5 bases). V was shortened by 8 bases and J by 2 bases, with 11 bases between the two germline ends. The CDR3 extends over 13 amino acids. Per the germline V gene, CDR1 is KGHSH and CDR2 is LQKENI. The CDR3 here is CASRWGLTDTQYF. The DNA of the CDR3 is TGTGCCAGCCGTTGGGGCCTCACAGATACGCAGTATTTT.

This chain joins TRBV5-1 and TRBJ2-3; D call uncertain. There are 15 residues in the CDR3. Per germline, CDR1 SGHRS and CDR2 YFSETQ. Trimming pared 0 bases from V and 4 bases from J, leaving 12 bases between. The CDR3 protein is CASSLVGQASDTQYF. CDR3 nucleotide sequence: TGCGCCAGCAGCTTGGTGGGCCAGGCATCAGATACGCAGTATTTT.

The genes are TRBV7-3 and TRBJ2-1; D possibly corresponds to TRBD2 (6 bases). Per the germline V gene, CDR1 is SGHTA and CDR2 is FQGTGA. The CDR3 has 18 amino acids. Trimming removed 5 bases at V and 4 bases at J, with 24 bases between. The CDR3 sequence: CASSLLSARGKIYNEQFF. The CDR3 DNA sequence: TGTGCCAGCAGCCTATTGAGCGCACGGGGGAAGATTTACAATGAGCAGTTCTTC.

V usage is TRBV19 and J usage is TRBJ2-7, with 7 bases fitting TRBD2. The CDR3 covers 16 residues. J gave up 1 base and V 5 bases, and 11 bases lay outside the gene matches. The germline CDR1 and CDR2 sequences are LNHDA and SQIVND (reference sequence). As DNA, the CDR3 is TGTGCCAGTAGTTGGGAGGGAAGGAAGGGGTCCTACGAGCAGTACTTC. Translation gives CASSWEGRKGSYEQYF.